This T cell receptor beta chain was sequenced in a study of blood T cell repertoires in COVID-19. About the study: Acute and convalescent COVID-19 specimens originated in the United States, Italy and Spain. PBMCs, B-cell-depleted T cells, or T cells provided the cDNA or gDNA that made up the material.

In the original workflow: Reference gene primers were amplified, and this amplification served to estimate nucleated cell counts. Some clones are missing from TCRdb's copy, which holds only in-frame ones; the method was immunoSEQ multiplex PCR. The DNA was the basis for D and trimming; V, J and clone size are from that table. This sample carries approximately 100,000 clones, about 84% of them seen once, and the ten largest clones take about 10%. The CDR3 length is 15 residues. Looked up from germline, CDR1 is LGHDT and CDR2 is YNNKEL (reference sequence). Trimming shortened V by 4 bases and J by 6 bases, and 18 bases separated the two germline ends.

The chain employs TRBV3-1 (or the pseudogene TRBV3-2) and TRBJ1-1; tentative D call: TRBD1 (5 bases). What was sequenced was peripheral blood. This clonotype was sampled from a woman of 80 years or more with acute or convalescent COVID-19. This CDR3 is CASSPPLQDRAEAFF. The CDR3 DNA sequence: TGTGCCAGCAGCCCCCCTTTACAGGATCGCGCTGAAGCTTTCTTT.